The source of this T cell receptor beta chain is a study of cytomegalovirus exposure and HLA in healthy donors. Study results and caveats: Analysis performed later showed TCR beta chains linked to HLA being more clonally expanded than equally common others. Across all donors, roughly uniform sequencing depth was an assumption of the presence/absence analyses.

CDR1 SGHNT and CDR2 YYREEE come from the germline V gene (reference sequence). CDR3 size: 15 residues. V was pared by 4 bases and J by 0 bases, with 12 bases between. The PCR used 60 Vbeta and 13 Jbeta primers. Some clones are missing from TCRdb's copy, which holds only in-frame ones; the method was immunoSEQ multiplex PCR. The table lists about 47,000 clones, approximately 70% of them singletons. On this clone itself: The antigen is not known.

J is TRBJ2-3 and V is TRBV5-4; possibly TRBD2 for D (6 bases). Sample: PBMCs. The sequence came from a man in his thirties or forties in good health and CMV-seronegative. The CDR3 DNA reads as TGTGCCAGCAGCCAGGGACTCCCTAGCACAGATACGCAGTATTTT. Its translation: CASSQGLPSTDTQYF.